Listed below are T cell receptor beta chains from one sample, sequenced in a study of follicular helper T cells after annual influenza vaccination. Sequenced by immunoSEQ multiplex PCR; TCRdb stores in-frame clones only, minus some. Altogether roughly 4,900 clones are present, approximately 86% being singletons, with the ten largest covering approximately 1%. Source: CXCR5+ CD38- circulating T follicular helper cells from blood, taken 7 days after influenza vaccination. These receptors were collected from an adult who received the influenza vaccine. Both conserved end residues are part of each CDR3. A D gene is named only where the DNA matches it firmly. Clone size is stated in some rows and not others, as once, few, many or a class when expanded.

CDR3 protein: CASSVGQGSSTYGYTF
CDR3 DNA: TGTGCCAGCAGCGTAGGTCAGGGGTCTTCAACGTATGGCTACACCTTC
CDR3 length: 16
D gene: .
V gene: TRBV9
J gene: TRBJ1-2
clone size: .

CDR3 protein: CASSEEMGRNGYTF
CDR3 DNA: TGTGCCAGCAGTGAAGAAATGGGGAGGAATGGCTACACCTTC
CDR3 length: 14
D gene: .
V gene: TRBV2
J gene: TRBJ1-2
clone size: .

CDR3 protein: CASSFTHTDTQYF
CDR3 DNA: TGTGCCAGCAGCTTCACCCACACAGATACGCAGTATTTT
CDR3 length: 13
D gene: .
V gene: TRBV5-4
J gene: TRBJ2-3
clone size: .

CDR3 protein: CASSRSGTDWLREQYF
CDR3 DNA: TGCGCCAGCAGCCGGTCAGGGACAGATTGGCTGAGGGAGCAGTACTTC
CDR3 length: 16
D gene: TRBD1
V gene: TRBV4-1
J gene: TRBJ2-7
clone size: .

CDR3 protein: CASSMLGLAGGTDTQYF
CDR3 DNA: TGTGCCAGTAGTATGCTAGGACTAGCGGGGGGCACAGATACGCAGTATTTT
CDR3 length: 17
D gene: TRBD2
V gene: TRBV19
J gene: TRBJ2-3
clone size: .

CDR3 protein: CASSAPRGNTNGRGYTF
CDR3 DNA: TGTGCCAGCAGTGCCCCACGCGGCAACACTAATGGGCGTGGCTACACCTTC
CDR3 length: 17
D gene: .
V gene: TRBV6-1
J gene: TRBJ1-2
clone size: few

CDR3 protein: CASSVRQGDGELFF
CDR3 DNA: TGTGCCAGCAGCGTAAGACAGGGGGACGGGGAGCTGTTTTTT
CDR3 length: 14
D gene: TRBD1
V gene: TRBV7-9
J gene: TRBJ2-2
clone size: few

CDR3 protein: CASSDGPGTNYGYTF
CDR3 DNA: TGCGCCAGCAGCGATGGACCCGGGACCAACTATGGCTACACCTTC
CDR3 length: 15
D gene: .
V gene: TRBV5-1
J gene: TRBJ1-2
clone size: .

CDR3 protein: CASSLIGRDTDTQYF
CDR3 DNA: TGTGCCAGCAGCTTAATTGGCAGGGACACAGATACGCAGTATTTT
CDR3 length: 15
D gene: .
V gene: TRBV7-6
J gene: TRBJ2-3
clone size: .

CDR3 protein: CASTGTGSSDNEKLFF
CDR3 DNA: TGTGCCAGTACCGGGACAGGGTCTTCAGATAATGAAAAACTGTTTTTT
CDR3 length: 16
D gene: TRBD1
V gene: TRBV28
J gene: TRBJ1-4
clone size: .

CDR3 protein: CASSFSTRATGQYF
CDR3 DNA: TGTGCCAGCAGCTTTAGTACACGAGCTACGGGGCAGTACTTC
CDR3 length: 14
D gene: .
V gene: TRBV11-3
J gene: TRBJ2-7
clone size: few

CDR3 protein: CASSLSNARNSPLHF
CDR3 DNA: TGTGCCAGCAGCTTAAGTAACGCACGTAATTCACCCCTCCACTTT
CDR3 length: 15
D gene: .
V gene: TRBV7-9
J gene: TRBJ1-6
clone size: few

CDR3 protein: CASRSSGNTIYF
CDR3 DNA: TGTGCCAGCCGGAGCTCTGGAAACACCATATATTTT
CDR3 length: 12
D gene: .
V gene: TRBV11-3
J gene: TRBJ1-3
clone size: .

CDR3 protein: CASSLEGSRRGGDTQYF
CDR3 DNA: TGTGCCAGCAGCTTAGAAGGATCTAGGCGGGGCGGGGATACGCAGTATTTT
CDR3 length: 17
D gene: .
V gene: TRBV11-3
J gene: TRBJ2-3
clone size: .

CDR3 protein: CASSLADNYGYTF
CDR3 DNA: TGTGCCAGCAGCTTGGCTGATAACTATGGCTACACCTTC
CDR3 length: 13
D gene: .
V gene: TRBV5-6
J gene: TRBJ1-2
clone size: .

CDR3 protein: CASSLNTYEQYF
CDR3 DNA: TGTGCCAGCAGTCTAAATACCTACGAGCAGTACTTC
CDR3 length: 12
D gene: .
V gene: TRBV6-6
J gene: TRBJ2-7
clone size: .

CDR3 protein: CASSLAVGGDQETQYF
CDR3 DNA: TGTGCCAGCAGCTTAGCGGTGGGGGGGGACCAAGAGACCCAGTACTTC
CDR3 length: 16
D gene: TRBD2
V gene: TRBV7-9
J gene: TRBJ2-5
clone size: .

CDR3 protein: CASSYGPASNQPQHF
CDR3 DNA: TGTGCCAGCAGCTACGGACCGGCCAGCAATCAGCCCCAGCATTTT
CDR3 length: 15
D gene: .
V gene: TRBV5-5
J gene: TRBJ1-5
clone size: .

CDR3 protein: CASSLGAARGDGYTF
CDR3 DNA: TGTGCCAGCAGCTTGGGGGCCGCCAGGGGGGATGGCTACACCTTC
CDR3 length: 15
D gene: TRBD1
V gene: TRBV5-4
J gene: TRBJ1-2
clone size: few

CDR3 protein: CASSLVSGGRTEAFF
CDR3 DNA: TGTGCCAGCAGCTTAGTTTCAGGGGGCAGGACTGAAGCTTTCTTT
CDR3 length: 15
D gene: TRBD1
V gene: TRBV11-1
J gene: TRBJ1-1
clone size: .

CDR3 protein: CASSQGVHYEQYF
CDR3 DNA: TGTGCCAGCAGCCAAGGTGTGCACTACGAGCAGTACTTC
CDR3 length: 13
D gene: .
V gene: TRBV6-5
J gene: TRBJ2-7
clone size: .

CDR3 protein: CASSTTGTSGAGELFF
CDR3 DNA: TGTGCCAGTAGTACCACCGGGACTAGCGGAGCCGGGGAGCTGTTTTTT
CDR3 length: 16
D gene: TRBD2
V gene: TRBV19
J gene: TRBJ2-2
clone size: .

CDR3 protein: CAISEYGQLNTGELFF
CDR3 DNA: TGTGCCATCAGTGAGTACGGACAGCTGAACACCGGGGAGCTGTTTTTT
CDR3 length: 16
D gene: .
V gene: TRBV10-3
J gene: TRBJ2-2
clone size: .

CDR3 protein: CATSERGQGTDTQYF
CDR3 DNA: TGTGCCACCAGTGAGAGAGGACAGGGCACAGATACGCAGTATTTT
CDR3 length: 15
D gene: TRBD1
V gene: TRBV15
J gene: TRBJ2-3
clone size: .

CDR3 protein: CASSPRTVDSGANVLTF
CDR3 DNA: TGTGCCAGCAGCCCGCGTACCGTGGACTCTGGGGCCAACGTCCTGACTTTC
CDR3 length: 17
D gene: .
V gene: TRBV7-2
J gene: TRBJ2-6
clone size: .

CDR3 protein: CATTDPTGYSNQPQHF
CDR3 DNA: TGTGCCACCACCGACCCGACAGGGTATAGCAATCAGCCCCAGCATTTT
CDR3 length: 16
D gene: TRBD1
V gene: TRBV19
J gene: TRBJ1-5
clone size: .

CDR3 protein: CASSLEDGGAETQYF
CDR3 DNA: TGTGCCAGCAGCTTGGAAGACGGGGGGGCAGAGACCCAGTACTTC
CDR3 length: 15
D gene: TRBD2
V gene: TRBV5-6
J gene: TRBJ2-5
clone size: .

CDR3 protein: CSAQTGEREFF
CDR3 DNA: TGCAGTGCTCAGACAGGGGAAAGGGAGTTCTTC
CDR3 length: 11
D gene: TRBD1
V gene: TRBV20-1
J gene: TRBJ2-1
clone size: .

CDR3 protein: CSAGQGGAFF
CDR3 DNA: TGCAGCGCCGGACAGGGTGGAGCTTTCTTT
CDR3 length: 10
D gene: TRBD1
V gene: TRBV29-1
J gene: TRBJ1-1
clone size: .

CDR3 protein: CASSADRGTSKAFF
CDR3 DNA: TGTGCCAGCAGCGCAGACAGGGGGACTTCTAAAGCTTTCTTT
CDR3 length: 14
D gene: TRBD1
V gene: TRBV7-2
J gene: TRBJ1-1
clone size: once

CDR3 protein: CASSPRQASTNEKLFF
CDR3 DNA: TGTGCCAGCAGCCCCAGACAGGCTTCAACTAATGAAAAACTGTTTTTT
CDR3 length: 16
D gene: .
V gene: TRBV7-9
J gene: TRBJ1-4
clone size: .

CDR3 protein: CASSVGGRHEQFF
CDR3 DNA: TGTGCCAGCAGTGTAGGGGGTAGACATGAGCAGTTCTTC
CDR3 length: 13
D gene: .
V gene: TRBV2
J gene: TRBJ2-1
clone size: .

CDR3 protein: CASSLYGTSGGLYNEQFF
CDR3 DNA: TGTGCCAGCAGTTTATACGGGACTAGCGGGGGTCTATACAATGAGCAGTTCTTC
CDR3 length: 18
D gene: TRBD2
V gene: TRBV28
J gene: TRBJ2-1
clone size: .

CDR3 protein: CASRVQGQGAHGELFF
CDR3 DNA: TGTGCCAGCAGGGTCCAGGGACAGGGGGCTCACGGGGAGCTGTTTTTT
CDR3 length: 16
D gene: TRBD1
V gene: TRBV7-3
J gene: TRBJ2-2
clone size: .

CDR3 protein: CASSHSGVSSNQPQHF
CDR3 DNA: TGTGCCAGCAGCCATTCAGGGGTATCAAGCAATCAGCCCCAGCATTTT
CDR3 length: 16
D gene: .
V gene: TRBV28
J gene: TRBJ1-5
clone size: .

CDR3 protein: CASSLALTKNIQYF
CDR3 DNA: TGTGCCAGCAGCTTAGCCCTTACCAAAAACATTCAGTACTTC
CDR3 length: 14
D gene: .
V gene: TRBV7-2
J gene: TRBJ2-4
clone size: .

CDR3 protein: CASSQDGAGLSPLHF
CDR3 DNA: TGCGCCAGCAGCCAAGATGGGGCAGGGCTCTCACCCCTCCACTTT
CDR3 length: 15
D gene: .
V gene: TRBV4-1
J gene: TRBJ1-6
clone size: few

CDR3 protein: CASSLQQGGEAKLFF
CDR3 DNA: TGTGCCAGCAGCTTGCAACAGGGAGGGGAGGCAAAACTGTTTTTT
CDR3 length: 15
D gene: .
V gene: TRBV5-5
J gene: TRBJ1-4
clone size: .

CDR3 protein: CASSVKPRQGAEAFF
CDR3 DNA: TGTGCCAGTAGTGTCAAACCGAGACAGGGGGCTGAAGCTTTCTTT
CDR3 length: 15
D gene: TRBD1
V gene: TRBV19
J gene: TRBJ1-1
clone size: .

CDR3 protein: CASSLGGSGASLFEQFF
CDR3 DNA: TGTGCCAGCAGCTTAGGAGGTAGCGGGGCCTCTCTTTTTGAGCAGTTCTTC
CDR3 length: 17
D gene: TRBD2
V gene: TRBV7-6
J gene: TRBJ2-1
clone size: .

CDR3 protein: CASSLSRQETQYF
CDR3 DNA: TGTGCCAGCAGCTTAAGTAGGCAAGAGACCCAGTACTTC
CDR3 length: 13
D gene: .
V gene: TRBV7-3
J gene: TRBJ2-5
clone size: .

CDR3 protein: CASSPDRVTDTQYF
CDR3 DNA: TGTGCCAGCTCACCGGACAGGGTTACAGATACGCAGTATTTT
CDR3 length: 14
D gene: TRBD1
V gene: TRBV18
J gene: TRBJ2-3
clone size: .

CDR3 protein: CASSAKSGQGQGTEAFF
CDR3 DNA: TGTGCCAGCTCAGCCAAATCGGGACAAGGACAGGGCACTGAAGCTTTCTTT
CDR3 length: 17
D gene: TRBD1
V gene: TRBV18
J gene: TRBJ1-1
clone size: .

CDR3 protein: CASSLSGTGVSPLHF
CDR3 DNA: TGTGCCAGCAGCCTCTCAGGGACAGGTGTTTCACCCCTCCACTTT
CDR3 length: 15
D gene: TRBD1
V gene: TRBV9
J gene: TRBJ1-6
clone size: few

CDR3 protein: CASSPKGTGVTGELFF
CDR3 DNA: TGTGCCAGCAGCCCAAAAGGAACAGGGGTAACCGGGGAGCTGTTTTTT
CDR3 length: 16
D gene: TRBD1
V gene: TRBV7-3
J gene: TRBJ2-2
clone size: .

CDR3 protein: CASSKYGDTQYF
CDR3 DNA: TGTGCCAGCAGCAAATACGGGGATACGCAGTATTTT
CDR3 length: 12
D gene: .
V gene: TRBV21-1
J gene: TRBJ2-3
clone size: few

CDR3 protein: CASSYLQGYSGNTIYF
CDR3 DNA: TGTGCCAGCAGTTACCTACAGGGGTACTCTGGAAACACCATATATTTT
CDR3 length: 16
D gene: TRBD1
V gene: TRBV6-6
J gene: TRBJ1-3
clone size: .

CDR3 protein: CASSLDNEQFF
CDR3 DNA: TGTGCCAGCAGCTTAGATAATGAGCAGTTCTTC
CDR3 length: 11
D gene: .
V gene: TRBV11-3
J gene: TRBJ2-1
clone size: .

CDR3 protein: CASSPQGAGNTIYF
CDR3 DNA: TGCGCCAGCAGCCCACAGGGGGCTGGAAACACCATATATTTT
CDR3 length: 14
D gene: TRBD1
V gene: TRBV5-1
J gene: TRBJ1-3
clone size: .

CDR3 protein: CASNAGRITYGYTF
CDR3 DNA: TGTGCCAGCAACGCAGGCAGGATAACCTATGGCTACACCTTC
CDR3 length: 14
D gene: .
V gene: TRBV28
J gene: TRBJ1-2
clone size: .

CDR3 protein: CASSVGTAPNYGYTF
CDR3 DNA: TGTGCCAGCAGCGTCGGGACTGCGCCCAACTATGGCTACACCTTC
CDR3 length: 15
D gene: .
V gene: TRBV5-6
J gene: TRBJ1-2
clone size: once

CDR3 protein: CASSRAGGSDQPQHF
CDR3 DNA: TGCGCCAGCAGCCGAGCGGGGGGCTCCGATCAGCCCCAGCATTTT
CDR3 length: 15
D gene: .
V gene: TRBV4-1
J gene: TRBJ1-5
clone size: .

CDR3 protein: CASSYWGDTGELFF
CDR3 DNA: TGTGCCAGCAGTTACTGGGGAGACACCGGGGAGCTGTTTTTT
CDR3 length: 14
D gene: .
V gene: TRBV6-5
J gene: TRBJ2-2
clone size: .

CDR3 protein: CAISSGDSNTGELFF
CDR3 DNA: TGTGCCATCAGTTCCGGGGACTCGAACACCGGGGAGCTGTTTTTT
CDR3 length: 15
D gene: .
V gene: TRBV10-3
J gene: TRBJ2-2
clone size: .

CDR3 protein: CASRARAGWQGTQYF
CDR3 DNA: TGTGCCAGCAGAGCCCGGGCGGGGTGGCAGGGGACCCAGTACTTC
CDR3 length: 15
D gene: .
V gene: TRBV2
J gene: TRBJ2-5
clone size: .